The 30 T cell receptor beta chains below come from one sample, sequenced in a study of cytomegalovirus exposure and HLA in healthy donors. Primers for the PCR totalled 60 Vbeta and 13 Jbeta. Measured with immunoSEQ multiplex PCR; TCRdb has only the in-frame clones, and not every one. Here the sample spans roughly 140,000 clones, 80% to 90% being singletons. Sample: PBMCs. Receptors originate from a middle-aged woman in good health and CMV-seropositive.

The chain employs TRBV9 and TRBJ2-7, with 9 bases aligning to TRBD2. There are 15 residues in the CDR3. The germline V gene encodes CDR1 SGDLS and CDR2 YYNGEE. The V gene end was trimmed by 4 bases and the J gene end by 2 bases; junction bases not matched to a gene: 7. CDR3 protein: CASSPGPSGTYEQYF. The CDR3 coding sequence is TGTGCCAGCAGCCCAGGGCCTAGCGGGACCTACGAGCAGTACTTC.

This chain links TRBV11-3 with TRBJ2-2; perhaps TRBD2 as D (7 bases). The CDR3 consists of 17 residues. Per the germline V gene, CDR1 is SGHNT and CDR2 is YENEEA. V shed 5 bases and J shed 1 base, with 17 bases lying between them. CDR3 sequence reads: CASSAGEGRRNTGELFF. Written as DNA, the CDR3 is TGTGCCAGCAGCGCAGGGGAGGGACGGCGGAACACCGGGGAGCTGTTTTTT.

The rearrangement joins TRBV15 to TRBJ2-1, with 8 positions matching TRBD2. Germline CDR1 and CDR2: LNHNV and YYDKDF (reference sequence). The CDR3 is 13 residues long. The V gene end was trimmed by 3 bases and the J gene end by 9 bases; junction bases not matched to a gene: 4. The CDR3 spells CATSRREAGEQFF. CDR3 in DNA: TGTGCCACCAGCAGGCGGGAGGCAGGTGAGCAGTTCTTC.

The chain carries TRBV30 and TRBJ1-6; D is uncertain. CDR3 size: 14 residues. CDR1 and CDR2 (germline): GTSNPN, SVGIG (reference sequence). Trimming took off 3 bases at V and 0 bases at J, with 6 bases between the two ends. In nucleotides, the CDR3 is TGTGCCTGGAGGGCAGACTCCTATAATTCACCCCTCCACTTT. Its translation: CAWRADSYNSPLHF.

The rearrangement joins TRBV5-1 to TRBJ2-5; D may be TRBD1 (6 bases). Germline CDR1 SGHRS, CDR2 YFSETQ. The CDR3 loop spans 13 amino acids. V was pared by 4 bases and J by 3 bases, with 10 bases between. The CDR3 reads CASSQPGEETQYF. CDR3 nucleotides: TGCGCCAGCAGCCAACCAGGGGAAGAGACCCAGTACTTC.

The rearrangement joins TRBV27 to TRBJ2-3, with D perhaps TRBD1 (5 bases). Germline CDR1 and CDR2: MNHEY and SMNVEV (reference sequence). V was cut by 5 bases and J by 4 bases, with 13 bases left in between. CDR3 length: 14 residues. Written as DNA, the CDR3 is TGTGCCAGCAGTCCACTGACAGTAGCAGATACGCAGTATTTT. As protein: CASSPLTVADTQYF.

This chain connects TRBV4-2 to TRBJ1-5; D is possibly TRBD1 (6 bases). Germline V CDR1 and CDR2: LGHNA, YNFKEQ. V lost 2 bases and J 4 bases, leaving 15 bases between the germline ends. The CDR3 runs 16 residues. The CDR3 bases are TGTGCCAGCAGCCAATTTGCAGGGGCACGGAATCAGCCCCAGCATTTT. It specifies CASSQFAGARNQPQHF.

J is TRBJ1-2 and V is TRBV27, with D tentatively TRBD1 (5 bases). The CDR3 is 12 amino acids. From germline, CDR1 is MNHEY and CDR2 SMNVEV (reference sequence). Trimming removed 4 bases at V and 5 bases at J, with 8 bases between. CDR3 protein: CASSYGGYGYTF. CDR3 nucleotide sequence: TGTGCCAGCAGTTACGGGGGTTATGGCTACACCTTC.

The V gene is TRBV30, the J gene TRBJ1-1; unclear D gene. CDR1 GTSNPN and CDR2 SVGIG come from the germline V gene (reference sequence). This CDR3 region has 12 residues. With 1 base removed from V and 2 bases from J, the gap between germline ends came to 5 bases. The CDR3 DNA sequence: TGTGCCTGGAGTGGGGCTAACACTGAAGCTTTCTTT. This translates into CAWSGANTEAFF.

The J gene is TRBJ1-6, the V gene TRBV6-5; 8 positions match TRBD1. Germline assignment: CDR1 MNHEY and CDR2 SVGAGI. V shed 6 bases and J 9 bases; nucleotides not matched to a gene: 4. This CDR3 spans 13 amino acids. The DNA for the CDR3 is TGTGCCAGCAGCCCGGACAGGGTTTCACCCCTCCACTTT. This sequence encodes CASSPDRVSPLHF.

This chain connects TRBV5-5 to TRBJ1-1, with D perhaps TRBD1 (6 bases). CDR1 and CDR2 (germline): SGHKS, YYEKEE (reference sequence). The CDR3 loop spans 15 amino acids. The V end was cut by 0 bases, the J end by 2 bases, with 11 bases between. Here the CDR3 reads CASSLVGGINTEAFF. CDR3 sequence (DNA): TGTGCCAGCAGCTTGGTAGGGGGTATAAACACTGAAGCTTTCTTT.

The chain uses TRBV7-3 and TRBJ2-1, with TRBD2 as a possible D gene (6 bases). The CDR3 consists of 14 residues. The V end was cut by 5 bases, the J end by 9 bases, with 17 bases between. The germline V gene has CDR1 SGHTA and CDR2 FQGTGA. CDR3 nucleotides: TGTGCCAGCAGCCCCCGGTCGGGAGCCGGTGAGCAGTTCTTC. It codes for CASSPRSGAGEQFF.

Worth noting for this clone: Other DNA sequences in the same sample also yield this CDR3. The V call is TRBV7-9, the J call TRBJ2-2, with 7 bases identical to TRBD1. CDR3 length: 14 residues. V gave up 5 bases and J gave up 3 bases; unmatched junction bases: 3. CDR1 is SEHNR and CDR2 is FQNEAQ in the germline V gene (reference sequence). Here the CDR3 DNA reads TGTGCCAGCAGCCCCGGGACAGACACCGGGGAGCTGTTTTTT. Translated, it gives CASSPGTDTGELFF.

The V call is TRBV5-1, the J call TRBJ2-7, with D tentatively TRBD1 (6 bases). V gave up 0 bases and J gave up 3 bases, with 16 bases separating them. Germline lookup yields CDR1 SGHRS and CDR2 YFSETQ. The CDR3 loop spans 16 amino acids. This chain's CDR3 is CASSLAPSGDIYEQYF. CDR3 coding DNA: TGCGCCAGCAGCTTGGCCCCGTCAGGGGACATCTACGAGCAGTACTTC.

The chain employs TRBV6-4 and TRBJ2-7; 9 bases match TRBD2. V trimming: 6 bases; J trimming: 0 bases; junction bases outside the gene matches: 12. Germline V lookup: CDR1 MRHNA, CDR2 SNTAGT. The CDR3 extends over 17 amino acids. The CDR3 nucleotides read TGTGCCAGCAGCGCCGACTTAGCGGGGGTCGCCTCCTACGAGCAGTACTTC. Translated: CASSADLAGVASYEQYF.

This chain uses TRBV5-6 with TRBJ1-4, with D tentatively TRBD1 (5 bases). Trimming pared 2 bases from V and 8 bases from J, leaving 10 bases between. Germline V lookup: CDR1 SGHDT, CDR2 YYEEEE. The CDR3 totals 13 residues. This CDR3 is CASSFMEGEKLFF. The DNA for the CDR3 is TGTGCCAGCAGCTTTATGGAGGGGGAAAAACTGTTTTTT.

This clone has a single count. The rearrangement links TRBV27 to TRBJ2-2; TRBD2 matches at 7 bases. V was pared by 5 bases and J by 5 bases, with 8 bases of the junction left unmatched. The CDR3 spans 15 residues. CDR1 and CDR2 from the germline V gene are MNHEY and SMNVEV (reference sequence). CDR3 in amino acids: CASSRERGWTGELFF. The CDR3, as DNA: TGTGCCAGCAGTCGGGAGCGGGGCTGGACCGGGGAGCTGTTTTTT.

This chain links TRBV27 with TRBJ1-2; 9 bases are shared with TRBD1. V lost 5 bases, J lost 3 bases, and 4 bases stayed unmatched. The CDR3 spans 14 residues. From germline, CDR1 is MNHEY and CDR2 SMNVEV (reference sequence). The CDR3 reads CASSENRGHYGYTF. The CDR3, as DNA: TGTGCCAGCAGTGAAAACAGGGGGCACTATGGCTACACCTTC.

The chain joins TRBV6-4 to TRBJ2-1; the match to TRBD1 covers 9 bases. The length of the CDR3 is 15 residues. The V gene's germline CDR1 is MRHNA and CDR2 SNTAGT. V shed 6 bases, J shed 8 bases, and the junction held 11 bases outside the gene matches. CDR3 residues: CASSAGTGYSDEQFF. The CDR3 nucleotides are TGTGCCAGCAGCGCCGGGACAGGGTACAGCGATGAGCAGTTCTTC.

J is TRBJ1-1 and V is TRBV28; D not resolved. The length of the CDR3 is 13 residues. V was pared by 8 bases and J by 0 bases, with 10 bases between. The germline gives CDR1 MDHEN, CDR2 SYDVKM. The CDR3 loop reads CASSGSLNTEAFF. In DNA form, the CDR3 reads TGTGCCAGCTCCGGGTCCCTGAACACTGAAGCTTTCTTT.

This sequence joins TRBV5-1 and TRBJ1-1; D is possibly TRBD1 (5 bases). CDR1 is SGHRS and CDR2 is YFSETQ in the germline V gene. V gave up 4 bases and J gave up 4 bases, with 14 bases separating them. CDR3 length: 14 amino acids. CDR3 DNA: TGCGCCAGCAGCCCGAAGGGGCAGGTCACTGAAGCTTTCTTT. It codes for CASSPKGQVTEAFF.

This clone was seen only once. The gene calls are TRBV6-5 and TRBJ1-3; D unclear. Trimming left V 2 bases short and J 4 bases short, with 6 bases between. The germline CDR1 and CDR2 sequences are MNHEY and SVGAGI. The CDR3 totals 13 residues. CDR3 region: CASSYDRGNTIYF. The CDR3 DNA follows: TGTGCCAGCAGTTACGATAGAGGAAACACCATATATTTT.

A few counts support this clone. The chain links TRBV5-4 to TRBJ1-4, with TRBD1 as a possible D gene (5 bases). CDR1 is SGHNT and CDR2 is YYREEE in the germline V gene (reference sequence). V was trimmed by 4 bases and J by 5 bases, leaving 9 bases between them. This CDR3 is built from 13 residues. CDR3 DNA: TGTGCCAGCAGCCCCCGACAGAATGAAAAACTGTTTTTT. Its protein is CASSPRQNEKLFF.

This chain uses TRBV6-1 with TRBJ2-3, with 7 positions matching TRBD2. The CDR3 consists of 15 residues. Looked up from germline, CDR1 is MNHNS and CDR2 is SASEGT. V lost 7 bases, J lost 3 bases, and 10 bases stayed unmatched. CDR3 DNA: TGTGCCAGCACGTTCTGGGGGGGAGAGACAGATACGCAGTATTTT. This gives the protein CASTFWGGETDTQYF.

The J gene is TRBJ1-3, the V gene TRBV6-5; the D gene is possibly TRBD1 (6 bases). The CDR3 has 13 amino acids. Germline V gives CDR1 MNHEY, CDR2 SVGAGI. Trimming removed 5 bases from V and 7 bases from J, with 12 bases in between. The CDR3 bases are TGTGCCAGCAGTGGATCAGGGGAGAACACCATATATTTT. As protein: CASSGSGENTIYF.

The chain links TRBV9 to TRBJ2-7; 7 bases are shared with TRBD2. Germline V CDR1 and CDR2: SGDLS, YYNGEE. The CDR3 has 16 residues. J gave up 0 bases and V 3 bases, and 9 bases lay outside the gene matches. CDR3 bases: TGTGCCAGCAGCGCAGGAGCGGGGTCGAACTCCTACGAGCAGTACTTC. Protein product: CASSAGAGSNSYEQYF.

The chain employs TRBV7-2 and TRBJ2-7, with a possible D match to TRBD2 (5 bases). CDR1 is SGHTA, CDR2 FQGNSA, per germline. With 1 base removed from V and 1 base from J, the gap between germline ends came to 11 bases. The CDR3 totals 15 residues. Here the CDR3 DNA reads TGTGCCAGCAGCTTAGGGCTAGCCCCATCCTACGAGCAGTACTTC. Translation gives CASSLGLAPSYEQYF.

The genes are TRBV7-6 and TRBJ2-7, with 7 bases matching TRBD2. V was pared by 4 bases and J by 0 bases, with 6 bases of the junction left unmatched. Looked up from germline, CDR1 is SGHVS and CDR2 is FNYEAQ. This CDR3 region has 15 residues. CDR3 sequence: CASSSVAGTSYEQYF. CDR3 sequence (DNA): TGTGCCAGCAGCTCAGTAGCGGGCACCTCCTACGAGCAGTACTTC.

The chain links TRBV27 to TRBJ1-2; D call uncertain. This CDR3 has 12 residues. Germline lookup yields CDR1 MNHEY and CDR2 SMNVEV (reference sequence). Trimming cost V 8 bases and J 2 bases, with 9 bases left between them. In DNA form, the CDR3 reads TGTGCCAGCGCCGACGGGAACTATGGCTACACCTTC. It is translated as CASADGNYGYTF.

Concerning this clone: This specimen includes other DNA sequences encoding the same CDR3. The chain has TRBV18 and TRBJ2-5; TRBD1 is a possible D gene (5 bases). Germline values: CDR1 KGHSH, CDR2 LQKENI. This CDR3 comprises 13 residues. The V and J ends lost 3 bases and 2 bases respectively, with 7 bases between them. In nucleotides, the CDR3 is TGTGCCAGCTCACCCGACAGACAAGAGACCCAGTACTTC. This gives the protein CASSPDRQETQYF.